Shown below are 22 T cell receptor beta chains from a single sample sequenced in a study of PD-L1 blockade in urothelial cancer. The method was immunoSEQ multiplex PCR; TCRdb's version includes in-frame clones alone and lacks a portion of them. The sample yields 95,000 or so clones, about nine tenths seen once. Time point defined: pretreatment peripheral blood. The starting material was PBMCs, obtained around atezolizumab (anti-PD-L1) treatment. These receptors originate from a man in his sixties with urothelial cancer.

The chain is built from TRBV7-2 and TRBJ2-5; the match to TRBD2 covers 7 bases. The CDR3 is 14 residues long. After removal of 5 bases from V and 5 bases from J, the junction contained 8 bases not matched to a gene. In germline, CDR1 is SGHTA, CDR2 FQGNSA. The CDR3 reads CASSIQRGWETQYF. The CDR3 nucleotides are TGTGCCAGCAGCATCCAGCGGGGATGGGAGACCCAGTACTTC. The variable domain in full, with the rest retrieved from reference TRBV7-2 and TRBJ2-5, is GAGVSQSPSNKVTEKGKDVELRCDPISGHTALYWYRQSLGQGLEFLIYFQGNSAPDKSGLPSDRFSAERTGGSVSTLTIQRTQQEDSAVYLCASSIQRGWETQYFGPGTRLLVL.

This chain joins TRBV9 and TRBJ2-1; no clear D gene. Trimming removed 0 bases from V and 5 bases from J, with 12 bases in between. The V gene's germline CDR1 is SGDLS and CDR2 YYNGEE. There are 15 residues in the CDR3. Here the CDR3 DNA reads TGTGCCAGCAGCGTAGAAATTAGCTGGAACAATGAGCAGTTCTTC. It encodes CASSVEISWNNEQFF.

The gene calls are TRBV30 and TRBJ1-1; 9 nucleotides match TRBD1. Germline CDR1 GTSNPN, CDR2 SVGIG (reference sequence). This CDR3 comprises 13 residues. J gave up 9 bases and V 3 bases, and 8 bases lay outside the gene matches. The CDR3 loop reads CAWRQGASRQAFF. CDR3 nucleotide sequence: TGTGCCTGGAGACAGGGGGCCTCAAGACAAGCTTTCTTT.

The chain employs TRBV5-1 and TRBJ1-3; D remains ambiguous. V shed 4 bases and J shed 11 bases, with 10 bases lying between them. Germline V gives CDR1 SGHRS, CDR2 YFSETQ. The CDR3 length is 11 residues. CDR3 region: CASSEGFAIYF. The DNA of the CDR3 is TGCGCCAGCAGCGAGGGATTCGCCATATATTTT.

The chain employs TRBV7-3 and TRBJ2-3; 7 positions match TRBD2. The CDR3 spans 16 residues. The germline gives CDR1 SGHTA, CDR2 FQGTGA. The trim removed 1 base at V and 3 bases at J, leaving 7 bases unmatched. CDR3 sequence (DNA): TGTGCCAGCAGCTTAATCGGGGGGAAGTTTACAGATACGCAGTATTTT. Its protein product is CASSLIGGKFTDTQYF.

V and J are TRBV28 and TRBJ2-7, with D possibly TRBD2 on 6 matching bases. This CDR3 comprises 14 residues. V was cut by 8 bases and J by 7 bases, with 21 bases left in between. Germline V gene sequence: CDR1 MDHEN, CDR2 SYDVKM. The CDR3 coding sequence is TGTGCCAGCGGACCGGCGGGGACTCAAAGGGAGCAGTACTTC. Translated, it gives CASGPAGTQREQYF.

The chain is built from TRBV4-1 and TRBJ1-4, with TRBD1 matching 9 bases. Per germline, CDR1 MGHRA and CDR2 YSYEKL. This CDR3 has 15 residues. The junction had 8 bases not matched to a gene; V was cut back by 4 bases and J by 8 bases. DNA of the CDR3: TGCGCCAGCAGCCGACAGGGGGGTCAGATCGAAAAACTGTTTTTT. This translates into CASSRQGGQIEKLFF.

The rearrangement uses TRBV28 and TRBJ1-5; tentative D call: TRBD1 (5 bases). This CDR3 has 14 residues. CDR1 is MDHEN and CDR2 is SYDVKM in the germline V gene. Trimming stripped 3 bases from V and 2 bases from J, with 8 bases between. The CDR3 coding sequence is TGTGCCAGCAGTTTGGAAGGGGGCAATCAGCCCCAGCATTTT. Its translation is CASSLEGGNQPQHF.

V usage is TRBV2 and J usage is TRBJ2-2; D remains ambiguous. The CDR3 sequence is 13 residues long. The germline CDR1 and CDR2 sequences are SNHLY and FYNNEI. The V gene lost 6 bases and the J gene lost 4 bases, with 9 bases spanning the gap. CDR3 sequence reads: CASSTVSTGELFF. CDR3 in DNA: TGTGCCAGCAGCACCGTCAGCACCGGGGAGCTGTTTTTT. Together with reference TRBV2 and TRBJ2-2, the CDR3 gives the full variable domain: EPEVTQTPSHQVTQMGQEVILRCVPISNHLYFYWYRQILGQKVEFLVSFYNNEISEKSEIFDDQFSVERPDGSNFTLKIRSTKLEDSAMYFCASSTVSTGELFFGEGSRLTVL.

The chain has TRBV2 and TRBJ2-1; D is unresolved. Trimming shortened V by 3 bases and J by 3 bases, and 6 bases separated the two germline ends. This CDR3 has 13 residues. Germline CDR1 SNHLY, CDR2 FYNNEI. This CDR3 is CASSDGYYNEQFF. The CDR3 DNA reads as TGTGCCAGCAGTGACGGTTACTACAATGAGCAGTTCTTC.

The CDR3 loop is CASSLGQGREEQYF. CDR3 DNA: TGTGCCAGCAGCTTGGGACAGGGGAGGGAAGAGCAGTACTTC. The rearrangement joins TRBV5-8 to TRBJ2-7, with TRBD1 as a possible D gene (8 bases). Trimming removed 0 bases at V and 7 bases at J, with 14 bases between. This CDR3 spans 14 amino acids. Germline assignment: CDR1 SGHTS and CDR2 YDEGEE. The full variable domain, its missing parts supplied by reference TRBV5-8 and TRBJ2-7, is EAGVTQSPTHLIKTRGQQATLRCSPISGHTSVYWYQQALGLGLQFLLWYDEGEERNRGNFPPRFSGRQFPNYSSELNVNALELEDSALYLCASSLGQGREEQYFGPGTRLTVT.

V and J are TRBV12-5 and TRBJ2-3; D might be TRBD1 (6 bases). CDR3 length: 14 residues. Per germline, CDR1 LGHNT and CDR2 FRNRAP. CDR3 coding DNA: TGTGTGAGTAGGAGGACAGTGAGCACAGATACGCAGTATTTT. This translates into CVSRRTVSTDTQYF.

This chain links TRBV7-2 with TRBJ2-7, with a possible D match to TRBD1 (5 bases). Germline V gene sequence: CDR1 SGHTA, CDR2 FQGNSA. V lost 6 bases and J 1 base, leaving 13 bases between the germline ends. This CDR3 comprises 14 residues. In DNA, the CDR3 is TGTGCCAGCAGAGTGCAGACAGATTCCTACGAGCAGTACTTC. This gives the protein CASRVQTDSYEQYF.

This clone has just one count. J is TRBJ1-2 and V is TRBV6-1, with a weak D call TRBD1 (6 bases). The germline gives CDR1 MNHNS, CDR2 SASEGT. The CDR3 is 14 amino acids. V was cut by 4 bases and J by 8 bases, with 17 bases left in between. The CDR3 DNA is TGTGCCAGCAGTGTAGATACAGGGTCGGGCGGCTACACCTTC. Amino acids: CASSVDTGSGGYTF.

The chain is built from TRBV21-1 and TRBJ2-5; no DNA check was done on the table's D call, TRBD1. TRBV21-1 is termed a pseudogene. This CDR3 region has 14 residues. CDR3 nucleotides: TGTGCCAGCAGAGAAGATACAGGGGGGGAGACCCAGTACTTC. Translating it yields CASREDTGGETQYF.

The chain links TRBV6-1 to TRBJ1-1, with D perhaps TRBD1 (6 bases). The germline gives CDR1 MNHNS, CDR2 SASEGT. The CDR3 runs to 13 residues. V shed 10 bases and J shed 5 bases, with 17 bases lying between them. CDR3 residues: CATRDTVWTEAFF. The CDR3 DNA reads as TGTGCCACCAGGGACACCGTTTGGACTGAAGCTTTCTTT.

This clone was seen just once. This chain links TRBV28 with TRBJ2-7; D call uncertain. Germline-derived CDR1 and CDR2 are MDHEN and SYDVKM. The CDR3 runs to 10 residues. V was cut by 4 bases and J by 5 bases, with 3 bases left in between. In DNA form, the CDR3 reads TGTGCCAGCAGTTCGGACGAGCAGTACTTC. The encoded protein is CASSSDEQYF.

V usage is TRBV15 and J usage is TRBJ1-6; TRBD1 matches 11 bases. Losses at the gene ends were 5 bases for V and 4 bases for J; bases not matched to a gene: 7. This CDR3 comprises 17 residues. Germline V lookup: CDR1 LNHNV, CDR2 YYDKDF (reference sequence). The CDR3 spells CATSAPGDRGYNSPLHF. The DNA for the CDR3 is TGTGCCACCAGCGCGCCCGGGGACAGGGGGTATAATTCACCCCTCCACTTT.

This rearrangement joins TRBV4-1 to TRBJ2-3, with D unclear. V shed 5 bases and J shed 3 bases, with 3 bases lying between them. The germline CDR1 and CDR2 sequences are MGHRA and YSYEKL. The CDR3 is made up of 11 amino acids. In DNA, the CDR3 is TGCGCCAGCAGCTCGACAGATACGCAGTATTTT. Protein: CASSSTDTQYF.

This chain links TRBV11-3 with TRBJ1-1; D not certain. Trimming took off 1 base at V and 11 bases at J, with 11 bases between the two ends. Germline V CDR1 and CDR2: SGHNT, YENEEA. The CDR3 totals 12 residues. The chain's CDR3 is CASSLGASGAFF. CDR3 DNA: TGTGCCAGCAGCTTAGGCGCGTCTGGTGCTTTCTTT.

This clone was seen a few times. The rearrangement uses TRBV6-4 and TRBJ2-3, with D tentatively TRBD2 (5 bases). CDR3 length: 13 amino acids. V gave up 4 bases and J gave up 3 bases, with 8 bases separating them. Germline values: CDR1 MRHNA, CDR2 SNTAGT. CDR3 protein: CASSVQRTDTQYF. CDR3 nucleotide sequence: TGTGCCAGCAGTGTCCAGCGGACAGATACGCAGTATTTT.

The chain joins TRBV28 to TRBJ1-4, with TRBD1 matching 7 bases. The CDR3 loop spans 15 amino acids. The V gene's germline CDR1 is MDHEN and CDR2 SYDVKM. V trimming: 2 bases; J trimming: 4 bases; junction bases outside the gene matches: 4. Written as DNA, the CDR3 is TGTGCCAGCAGTTTAGGGGGACAGTTTAATGAAAAACTGTTTTTT. The encoded protein is CASSLGGQFNEKLFF.